The 16 T cell receptor beta chains listed next were all sequenced from one sample in a study of cytomegalovirus exposure and HLA in healthy donors (dated by TCRdb to about 2017). To prepare the library, the immunoSEQ multiplex PCR assay was applied. The multiplex PCR relied on a mix of 60 forward primers for TCR Vbeta segments and 13 reverse primers for TCR Jbeta segments. Imported from immuneACCESS, the table was reduced by TCRdb to in-frame sequences with V and J called. These copies leave out some clones; in studies compared against another copy, an unresolved V gene accounts for under half, and the cause of the remainder is not known. Recorded for this sample are approximately 170,000 clones; 81% of them occurred a single time. The top ten hold roughly 1.4% of the sample. The specimen was PBMCs. These receptors all stem from a man in his fifties or sixties in good health and CMV-seropositive.

This chain joins TRBV11-2 and TRBJ2-2; TRBD2 might be the D (6 bases). There are 15 residues in the CDR3. Germline V gives CDR1 SGHAT, CDR2 FQNNGV. The V end lost 3 bases, the J end lost 3 bases, and 11 bases lay between the germline ends. The CDR3 sequence is CASSFGGGDTGELFF. The CDR3 DNA sequence: TGTGCCAGCAGCTTTGGAGGAGGGGACACCGGGGAGCTGTTTTTT.

A few counts support this clone. The chain links TRBV9 to TRBJ1-4, with D perhaps matching TRBD1 (5 bases). Germline assignment: CDR1 SGDLS and CDR2 YYNGEE. CDR3 length: 14 amino acids. The V and J ends lost 6 bases and 4 bases respectively, with 13 bases between them. The CDR3 spells CASKGVGVNEKLFF. The CDR3 coding sequence is TGTGCCAGCAAAGGGGTTGGGGTTAATGAAAAACTGTTTTTT.

The rearrangement joins TRBV6-1 to TRBJ1-4; D not certain. CDR1 MNHNS and CDR2 SASEGT come from the germline V gene. The V end lost 1 base, the J end lost 5 bases, and 20 bases lay between the germline ends. The CDR3 spans 18 residues. The CDR3 DNA follows: TGTGCCAGCAGTGAAGGGGCGCTTACAAGCCGCTTAAATGAAAAACTGTTTTTT. Translating it yields CASSEGALTSRLNEKLFF.

The chain couples TRBV5-1 to TRBJ1-4; 7 positions agree with TRBD1. Per germline, CDR1 SGHRS and CDR2 YFSETQ. V lost 4 bases to trimming and J lost 2 bases; unmatched junction nucleotides: 8. The CDR3 consists of 16 residues. CDR3 in amino acids: CASSRAAGGTNEKLFF. As DNA, the CDR3 is TGCGCCAGCAGCCGAGCCGCAGGGGGGACTAATGAAAAACTGTTTTTT.

This clone was picked up a small number of times. The chain joins TRBV5-1 to TRBJ2-2; 9 bases are a match to TRBD2. Germline assignment: CDR1 SGHRS and CDR2 YFSETQ. V gave up 4 bases and J gave up 1 base; unmatched junction bases: 5. The CDR3 is 16 amino acids. CDR3 protein: CASSNQLAGNTGELFF. The DNA of the CDR3 is TGCGCCAGCAGCAACCAACTAGCGGGGAACACCGGGGAGCTGTTTTTT.

The chain recombines TRBV2 with TRBJ1-4; 7 bases map to TRBD1. Unmatched junction bases numbered 16, after V lost 4 bases and J lost 11 bases. Germline CDR1 and CDR2: SNHLY and FYNNEI. The CDR3 extends over 16 amino acids. In DNA, the CDR3 is TGTGCCAGCAGTGGTGGTGGGACAGTGCCTCTAGGGAAACTGTTTTTT. Protein: CASSGGGTVPLGKLFF.

This chain joins TRBV10-1 and TRBJ2-7; no firm D call. The CDR3 sequence is 11 residues long. V dropped 4 bases and J dropped 9 bases, with 10 bases sitting between them. Germline values: CDR1 WNHNN, CDR2 SYGVQD (reference sequence). CDR3: CASSASVRQYF. CDR3 coding DNA: TGCGCCAGCAGTGCTTCAGTTCGGCAGTACTTC.

This chain uses TRBV6-1 with TRBJ1-2, with a weak D call TRBD1 (6 bases). The germline CDR1 and CDR2 sequences are MNHNS and SASEGT. The CDR3 has 14 residues. V shed 3 bases and J shed 5 bases, with 13 bases lying between them. The CDR3 here is CASSEGHPRYGYTF. CDR3 bases: TGTGCCAGCAGTGAGGGACATCCCCGGTATGGCTACACCTTC.

Note on this clone: At one of its ends the junction is not consistent with the germline gene, which may arise from a read error. The chain carries TRBV5-4 and TRBJ1-1; 8 nucleotides match TRBD1. The germline CDR1 and CDR2 sequences are SGHNT and YYREEE (reference sequence). This CDR3 region has 15 residues. The CDR3 nucleotides read TGTGCCAGCAGCTTCTCCCGGGACAGGAACACTGAAACTTTCTTT. Amino acid sequence: CASSFSRDRNTETFF. The complete variable domain, with remaining parts taken from reference TRBV5-4 and TRBJ1-1, reads ETGVTQSPTHLIKTRGQQVTLRCSSQSGHNTVSWYQQALGQGPQFIFQYYREEENGRGNFPPRFSGLQFPNYSSELNVNALELDDSALYLCASSFSRDRNTETFFGQGTRLTVV.

This chain links TRBV6-1 with TRBJ2-4; 8 nucleotides agree with TRBD1. Trimming removed 10 bases from V and 0 bases from J; junction bases left unmatched: 8. The CDR3 covers 15 residues. The germline V gene encodes CDR1 MNHNS and CDR2 SASEGT. The CDR3 bases are TGTGCCATCTTCGACAGGGGCCTAGCCAAAAACATTCAGTACTTC. This gives the protein CAIFDRGLAKNIQYF.

The chain is built from TRBV9 and TRBJ1-2; 8 positions agree with TRBD1. J gave up 4 bases and V 3 bases, and 11 bases lay outside the gene matches. CDR1 is SGDLS, CDR2 YYNGEE, per germline. The CDR3 is 16 residues long. The CDR3 DNA reads as TGTGCCAGCAGCGCGGGACAGGCGTCCCCCCTCTATGGCTACACCTTC. Translating it yields CASSAGQASPLYGYTF.

The J gene is TRBJ2-4, the V gene TRBV6-6, with D unresolved. The CDR3 loop spans 11 amino acids. Trimming removed 5 bases from V and 8 bases from J, with 7 bases in between. Germline V gives CDR1 MNHNY, CDR2 SVGAGI (reference sequence). The CDR3, as DNA: TGTGCCAGCAGTCCTCGGGACATTCAGTACTTC. Translated: CASSPRDIQYF.

The rearrangement uses TRBV2 and TRBJ1-4; D remains ambiguous. This CDR3 spans 11 amino acids. Germline V gives CDR1 SNHLY, CDR2 FYNNEI. The V and J ends lost 5 bases and 7 bases respectively, with 5 bases between them. DNA of the CDR3: TGTGCCAGCAGTATCAGTGAAAAACTGTTTTTT. Protein sequence: CASSISEKLFF.

The rearrangement links TRBV5-6 to TRBJ2-7; weak D call: TRBD2 (6 bases). Germline V gene sequence: CDR1 SGHDT, CDR2 YYEEEE. This CDR3 contains 13 residues. The ends were cut back, 1 base at V and 9 bases at J, with 14 bases in the middle. CDR3 in amino acids: CASSLNRRGGQYF. DNA of the CDR3: TGTGCCAGCAGCTTGAACAGGCGGGGAGGGCAGTACTTC.

The J gene is TRBJ1-1, the V gene TRBV7-9, with a possible D match to TRBD1 (5 bases). This CDR3 contains 17 residues. Between the trimmed V and J ends, which lost 5 bases and 1 base, there was a span of 20 bases. Germline V gene lookup returns CDR1 SEHNR and CDR2 FQNEAQ (reference sequence). The chain's CDR3 is CASSPRGGNEANTEAFF. The CDR3 nucleotides are TGTGCCAGCAGCCCCCGGGGGGGGAACGAAGCGAACACTGAAGCTTTCTTT. Full variable domain (remainder filled in from reference TRBV7-9 and TRBJ1-1): DTGVSQNPRHKITKRGQNVTFRCDPISEHNRLYWYRQTLGQGPEFLTYFQNEAQLEKSRLLSDRFSAERPKGSFSTLEIQRTEQGDSAMYLCASSPRGGNEANTEAFFGQGTRLTVV.

The V call is TRBV7-2, the J call TRBJ1-3, with TRBD1 identical over 7 bases. From germline, CDR1 is SGHTA and CDR2 FQGNSA. The CDR3 has 16 amino acids. V gave up 2 bases and J gave up 1 base; unmatched junction bases: 5. The CDR3 bases are TGTGCCAGCAGCTTAACAGGGGTATTATCTGGAAACACCATATATTTT. It yields the protein CASSLTGVLSGNTIYF.